This T cell receptor beta chain was obtained from a study of blood T cells in healthy people across ages. Study-wide results and caveats: There were more naive CD4+ cells and higher diversity in long-lived donors than in aged donors. TCR beta diversity, measured per million T cells, fell in a roughly linear way with age.

With respect to this clonotype: Antigen specificity is unknown.

With V trimmed by 7 bases and J by 3 bases, 9 bases remained unmatched. Germline values: CDR1 MNHEY, CDR2 SVGEGT. The CDR3 covers 14 residues. PCR was performed a second time for about 7 to 11 cycles using a sample-barcoded 5' primer and a J-beta primer mix. TCRdb redid the calling of the 5' RACE reads with MiXCR, one entry per CDR3 protein. This table holds over 550,000 distinct CDR3 sequences, approximately 30% found once. The sequence was collected from a woman older than 75 in good health. V gene TRBV6-2 or TRBV6-3 combines with J gene TRBJ2-7, with 7 bases fitting TRBD2. Sequenced sample: blood. CDR3 residues: CASNSGGIHYEQYF. CDR3 sequence (DNA): TGTGCCAGCAACTCGGGAGGCATTCACTACGAGCAGTACTTC.